This T cell receptor (beta chain) originates from a study of cytomegalovirus exposure and HLA in healthy donors (dated by TCRdb to the late 2010s). Background for the entire study: According to a later analysis, one platform produced both the roughly 130 validation repertoires and the approximately 670 repertoires of the first cohort. The study combined high-throughput TCR immunosequencing, statistical association of individual TCRs with disease status, and machine learning to predict cytomegalovirus infection status. The study aimed to test whether signatures of past pathogen exposure could be identified by cataloging public T cell receptors. A separate validation cohort of roughly 130 different subjects was used in addition to the roughly 700-subject first cohort.

Overall study results and their limits: Three of the identified cytomegalovirus-associated TCR beta chains were confirmed in vitro to be specific for cytomegalovirus antigens. Most TCR sequences were seen in very few donors, while some public TCRs were found in many individuals. Cytomegalovirus status was reported to be diagnosed by the classifier with high specificity and sensitivity in both the original and validation cohorts. Of the cluster scores, around 95% were above 0 in a later analysis, which found that TCRs clustered in the first cohort also tended to co-occur in the approximately 130 validation repertoires. According to the authors, the approach could potentially be generalized to other disease states and immunological phenotypes. A later analysis lacked HLA typing for the validation cohort, so it scored co-occurrence in that cohort across all 120 repertoires. In the study, around 160 TCR beta chains were listed as associated with cytomegalovirus.

Receptor amplification or capture employed the immunoSEQ multiplex PCR assay. The authors' analysis ran thus. A statistical classification framework was built for diagnosing cytomegalovirus status from the catalog of TCR beta chain sequences. The immuneACCESS repertoire file appears here via TCRdb, limited to in-frame rearrangements. These files lack a portion of the clones; in checked studies, under half of the deficit traces to unresolved V genes, and the cause of the others is not known. V and J calls and clone size are those listed in that table; D and trimming were worked out from the DNA. This sample holds tens of thousands of clones; 85% to 95% were observed only once. The top ten clones comprise 0.69% of the sample. Inclusive of the bounding cysteine and phenylalanine, the CDR3 is 16 residues long. Of all the DNA, just the CDR3 is kept, 48 bases in frame from base 1. CDR1 SEHNR and CDR2 FQNEAQ are derived from the germline V gene (reference sequence). V trim: 3 bases; J trim: 4 bases; unmatched bases: 7.

Of note for this clone: Its antigen remains undetermined. No per-base quality is available; no much larger clone lies one base away.

The donors were included in the validation cohort of some 120 subjects, a group kept apart from the roughly 670-subject first cohort. The V and J segments used are TRBV7-9 and TRBJ2-7; 12 junctional bases match TRBD1. What was sequenced was PBMCs. The TCR originated in a woman aged 18-29 years in good health and CMV-seronegative. The nucleotide sequence is given as TGTGCCAGCAGCTTCCCGGGACAGGGGGCTGAATACGAGCAGTACTTC. This yields the protein CASSFPGQGAEYEQYF.